Following are 17 T cell receptor beta chains from one sample sequenced in a study of T cell repertoires in cytomegalovirus infection. TCRdb independently ran MiXCR on the reads; one entry per CDR3 protein. The data hold under 850,000 distinct CDR3 sequences, with roughly a third observed a single time. Specimen: PBMCs. The origin of the receptors is a human donor in good health (CMV status not recorded). Some clones in this sample may be carry-over from other donors' samples.

This chain connects TRBV19 to TRBJ2-1; D possibly matches TRBD1 or TRBD2 (5 bases each). The V end lost 8 bases, the J end lost 1 base, and 9 bases lay between the germline ends. Germline loops: CDR1 LNHDA, CDR2 SQIVND (reference sequence). The CDR3 is made up of 13 amino acids. The CDR3 sequence is CASGGLSYNEQFF. The CDR3 nucleotides read TGTGCCAGTGGGGGTTTATCCTACAATGAGCAGTTCTTC.

V and J are TRBV4-2 and TRBJ2-2; D is undetermined. CDR3 length: 16 amino acids. Germline CDR1 LGHNA, CDR2 YNFKEQ. Trimming left V 3 bases short and J 5 bases short, with 16 bases between. The CDR3 loop is CASSQADGPRTGELFF. CDR3 DNA: TGTGCCAGCAGCCAGGCGGACGGGCCCCGAACCGGGGAGCTGTTTTTT.

The chain uses TRBV20-1 and TRBJ2-7, with a possible D match to TRBD2 (6 bases). The CDR3 totals 14 residues. The ends were cut back, 0 bases at V and 4 bases at J, with 13 bases in the middle. The V gene's germline CDR1 is DFQATT and CDR2 SNEGSKA (reference sequence). As DNA, the CDR3 is TGCAGTGCTAGAGATCTGGGAGGTGCATACGAGCAGTACTTC. Amino acids: CSARDLGGAYEQYF.

Details on this clonotype: Sequence at one end of the junction differs from germline and may be a read error. The J gene is TRBJ2-1, the V gene TRBV7-6; TRBD2 agrees at 8 bases. Per the germline V gene, CDR1 is SGHVS and CDR2 is FNYEAQ. This CDR3 region has 17 residues. The CDR3 nucleotides read TGTGCCAGCAGCTTAGAATCCGGGACTAGGTTCTTAAGAGAGCGGTTCTTC. Its protein product is CASSLESGTRFLRERFF.

This chain uses TRBV4-1 with TRBJ1-4, with D possibly TRBD1 on 6 matching bases. Germline V gene data show CDR1 as MGHRA and CDR2 as YSYEKL. There are 16 residues in the CDR3. V dropped 0 bases and J dropped 7 bases, with 15 bases sitting between them. The CDR3 sequence is CASSQDDGGRSEKLFF. For the CDR3, the DNA is TGCGCCAGCAGCCAAGATGATGGGGGGCGTAGTGAAAAACTGTTTTTT.

This clonotype turned up a few times. The chain has TRBV12-3 or TRBV12-4 and TRBJ1-2, with TRBD1 matching 8 bases. J gave up 6 bases and V 6 bases, and 15 bases lay outside the gene matches. The CDR3 contains 16 residues. CDR3: CASSGQGRSVMNGYTF. The CDR3 region has the DNA TGTGCCAGCAGCGGACAGGGAAGGTCGGTTATGAATGGCTACACCTTC.

CDR3 loop: CASGAGRTGELFF. The DNA for the CDR3 is TGTGCTAGTGGAGCAGGAAGGACCGGGGAGCTGTTTTTT. The chain combines TRBV12-5 with TRBJ2-2; no clear D. Germline-derived CDR1 and CDR2 are LGHNT and FRNRAP. Trimming stripped 6 bases from V and 5 bases from J, with 10 bases between. This CDR3 region has 13 residues.

In regard to this clonotype: A clone one base away is much larger, so this may be a read error. The chain couples TRBV7-8 to TRBJ1-1, with D unresolved. The germline V gene encodes CDR1 SGHVS and CDR2 FQNEAQ. V was cut by 9 bases and J by 6 bases, with 26 bases left in between. The CDR3 covers 16 residues. CDR3 bases: TGTGCCAGTCAACCTAGTAAGCGGGTAACATTCGCTGAAGCTTTCTTT. Translating gives CASQPSKRVTFAEAFF.

The chain joins TRBV12-3 or TRBV12-4 to TRBJ2-7; 7 bases match TRBD2. The CDR3 covers 16 residues. V lost 5 bases, J lost 0 bases, and 10 bases stayed unmatched. The CDR3 DNA reads TGTGCCAGCAGTCCCGACCTGGGGGGGAGCTCCTACGAGCAGTACTTC. This translates into CASSPDLGGSSYEQYF.

This chain uses TRBV4-3 with TRBJ2-5; TRBD1 might be the D (5 bases). Trimming left V 10 bases short and J 5 bases short, with 23 bases between. CDR3 length: 15 residues. Germline V CDR1 and CDR2: LGHNA, YSLEER. The CDR3 here is CATIPGASKEETQYF. CDR3 nucleotides: TGCGCCACCATCCCTGGGGCCAGTAAAGAGGAGACCCAGTACTTC.

CDR3 amino acids: CSAALGSTEAFF. CDR3 nucleotide sequence: TGCAGTGCTGCCCTTGGAAGCACTGAAGCTTTCTTT. The J gene is TRBJ1-1, the V gene TRBV20-1, with D uncertain. The CDR3 sequence is 12 residues long. Trimming pared 5 bases from V and 4 bases from J, leaving 11 bases between. CDR1 is DFQATT and CDR2 is SNEGSKA in the germline V gene (reference sequence).

The chain links TRBV4-1 to TRBJ1-6; D ambiguous. The CDR3 has 16 amino acids. The ends were cut back, 4 bases at V and 0 bases at J, with 10 bases in the middle. Germline CDR1 reads MGHRA; CDR2 reads YSYEKL. CDR3 sequence reads: CASSPFVGSYNSPLHF. CDR3 coding DNA: TGCGCCAGCAGCCCCTTCGTTGGCTCCTATAATTCACCCCTCCACTTT.

This clonotype was seen a handful of times. The chain employs TRBV11-2 and TRBJ1-3; D remains ambiguous. Per the germline V gene, CDR1 is SGHAT and CDR2 is FQNNGV. V was shortened by 5 bases and J by 0 bases, with 17 bases between the two germline ends. The length of the CDR3 is 17 residues. The CDR3 DNA follows: TGTGCCAGCAGCCTCCTTGGCCAGTCCTACTCTGGAAACACCATATATTTT. It encodes CASSLLGQSYSGNTIYF. Drawing the rest from reference TRBV11-2 and TRBJ1-3, the complete variable domain is EAGVAQSPRYKIIEKRQSVAFWCNPISGHATLYWYQQILGQGPKLLIQFQNNGVVDDSQLPKDRFSAERLKGVDSTLKIQPAKLEDSAVYLCASSLLGQSYSGNTIYFGEGSWLTVV.

CDR3 coding DNA: TGTGCCAGCACTCCTTCGGGGTACACTGAAGCTTTCTTT. Translation: CASTPSGYTEAFF. The rearrangement uses TRBV27 and TRBJ1-1; D gene unclear. Trimming cost V 7 bases and J 3 bases, with 12 bases left between them. The CDR3 spans 13 residues. Looked up from germline, CDR1 is MNHEY and CDR2 is SMNVEV (reference sequence).

This clonotype came up a few times. The CDR3 DNA is TGTGCCAGCAGCTTAGCGTTAGCGGGAGTGGGGGAGCAGTACTTC. It encodes CASSLALAGVGEQYF. The V call is TRBV7-9, the J call TRBJ2-7, with 9 nucleotides matching TRBD2. J lost 7 bases, V lost 0 bases, and 7 bases had no gene match. The CDR3 is made up of 15 amino acids. Germline V gene sequence: CDR1 SEHNR, CDR2 FQNEAQ (reference sequence).

Of note for this clonotype: This may be a read error: a much more frequent sequence differs by one nucleotide. The CDR3 does not close with the conserved phenylalanine or tryptophan, likely indicating a read error. The rearrangement uses TRBV7-2 and TRBJ1-2; 7 bases map to TRBD1. CDR1 SGHTA and CDR2 FQGNSA come from the germline V gene. This CDR3 contains 13 residues. After removal of 5 bases from V and 7 bases from J, the junction contained 7 bases not matched to a gene. The CDR3 loop reads CASSLRQGAGYTL. For the CDR3, the DNA is TGTGCCAGCAGCCTCCGACAGGGTGCTGGCTACACCCTC.

This clonotype was observed many times. V gene TRBV7-2 combines with J gene TRBJ2-1; 10 bases fit TRBD2. V shed 4 bases, J shed 0 bases, and the junction held 12 bases outside the gene matches. The CDR3 is 19 amino acids. The germline gives CDR1 SGHTA, CDR2 FQGNSA. The CDR3 loop is CASSSAGSGRAPSYNEQFF. The CDR3 bases are TGTGCCAGCAGCTCCGCGGGAAGCGGGAGGGCCCCCTCCTACAATGAGCAGTTCTTC.